This TCR beta chain was retrieved from a study of blood T cell repertoires in COVID-19 (dated by TCRdb to 2018 to 2020). Context from the whole study: Collaborator samples came from the United States, Italy and Spain and covered acute and convalescent phases of COVID-19. The prospective study material was composed of cDNA or gDNA derived from T cells, B-cell-depleted T cells, or PBMCs. Subjects who had been exposed to COVID-19, were actively infected with it, or had recovered from it provided the deeply sampled blood TCRbeta repertoires that made up the dataset. The repertoires were made available in a free public database intended to serve as a resource for research on the immune response to SARS-CoV-2. The samples were drawn from two sources: the first 160 participants of the ongoing ImmuneRACE study, and fewer than 1,500 subjects contributed by 6 global collaborators. A de-identified subject ID, COVID-19 status, age in years and sex were almost always included in the sample metadata. HLA class I and class II types, where available, came from metadata supplied by the sample provider rather than from assay-based typing.

According to the germline V gene (reference sequence), CDR1 reads LNHDA and CDR2 reads SQIVND. The CDR3 numbers 12 residues from cysteine through phenylalanine. The only DNA kept is the CDR3, 36 bases in frame from the first base. V is pared back by 6 bases and J by 3 bases, with 7 bases lying between the germline termini. Comments on this clone: Its antigen has not been determined. It has no much larger one-base neighbor in the sample; base qualities were not kept.

TCRbeta CDR3 regions were amplified from genomic DNA using the immunoSEQ Assay, a bias-controlled multiplex PCR. The paper's processing steps were these. The number of nucleated cells in each sample was estimated from the amplification of reference gene primers within the assay. To quantify the absolute abundance of each unique TCRbeta CDR3 rearrangement, sequence reads were collapsed and filtered. Productive Simpson clonality was computed per sample as the square root of Simpson's diversity index over productive rearrangements. As stored in TCRdb, this immuneACCESS dataset retains in-frame rearrangements with V and J assigned. A fraction of the clones does not appear; measured against another copy, unresolved V genes explain less than half of the discrepancy, and the remainder lacks a known reason. Clone size and the V and J calls come from that table; the DNA yielded D and trimming. Across this sample there are approximately 51,000 clones, with about 85% seen only once. The ten biggest clones cover about 5% of the sample.

Findings and caveats that apply to the study as a whole: The amount of clinical and demographic metadata varied by source and participant and was provided uncurated.

The collaborating institutions used their own protocols to collect whole blood in K2EDTA tubes. Collaborator samples were shipped for TCRbeta analysis as frozen whole blood, isolated PBMCs, or DNA extracted from either sample type. This TCR was recovered from a middle-aged man with active COVID-19. Rearrangement joined TRBV19 to TRBJ2-3; the D gene is possibly TRBD1, with 5 bases matching. Sequencing was performed on peripheral blood. The CDR3 reads CASSYRTDTQYF. At the DNA level, the sequence is TGTGCCAGTAGCTACAGGACAGATACGCAGTATTTT.